Listed here are 16 T cell receptor beta chains from one sample, sequenced in a study of metastatic and nonmetastatic thyroid tumors. Prior to thyroid surgery, none of the patients had received any treatment. With MiXCR, TCRdb reprocessed the PCR reads. The table lists roughly 20,000 clones, roughly 38% of them singletons. The sample taken for sequencing was tumor tissue. These receptors came from a female donor with papillary thyroid cancer or a benign thyroid nodule (not recorded which). Some clones in this sample may be carry-over from other donors' samples.

The rearrangement uses TRBV11-2 and TRBJ1-6; D unresolved. The CDR3 totals 15 residues. V lost 4 bases to trimming and J lost 10 bases, with 17 bases between them. Germline CDR1 and CDR2: SGHAT and FQNNGV. Here the CDR3 DNA reads TGTGCCAGCAGCTCAGCAGGCCAGTCTCACTCACCCCTCCACTTT. Its translation: CASSSAGQSHSPLHF. Using reference TRBV11-2 and TRBJ1-6 for the parts outside the CDR3, the full variable domain is EAGVAQSPRYKIIEKRQSVAFWCNPISGHATLYWYQQILGQGPKLLIQFQNNGVVDDSQLPKDRFSAERLKGVDSTLKIQPAKLEDSAVYLCASSSAGQSHSPLHFGNGTRLTVT.

This chain connects TRBV6-1 to TRBJ2-5; TRBD1 matches at 9 bases. This CDR3 is built from 14 residues. The trim removed 3 bases at V and 7 bases at J, leaving 6 bases unmatched. Germline V lookup: CDR1 MNHNS, CDR2 SASEGT. CDR3 amino acids: CASSDNRGPGTQYF. DNA for the CDR3: TGTGCCAGCAGTGACAACAGGGGGCCGGGGACCCAGTACTTC.

This clone was counted a few times. The CDR3 region is CASSVGGAYNEQFF. In DNA, the CDR3 is TGTGCCAGCAGTGTGGGGGGAGCCTACAATGAGCAGTTCTTC. V gene TRBV2 combines with J gene TRBJ2-1; D might be TRBD2 (6 bases). Germline V lookup: CDR1 SNHLY, CDR2 FYNNEI. The V gene lost 4 bases and the J gene lost 2 bases, with 9 bases spanning the gap. This CDR3 contains 14 residues.

This clone was counted a few times. No conserved phenylalanine or tryptophan is present at the end of the CDR3, so a read error is the likely explanation. The chain uses TRBV12-3 or TRBV12-4 and TRBJ1-6, with a possible D match to TRBD1 (6 bases). The CDR3 runs to 16 residues. Trimming cost V 3 bases and J 10 bases, with 19 bases left between them. CDR3 DNA sequence: TGTGCCAGCAGTTTGGGGGGCGGGGCTGCTGTCTCACCCCTCCACTCT. Its translation is CASSLGGGAAVSPLHS.

The rearrangement links TRBV6-1 to TRBJ1-6; D ambiguous. The CDR3 extends over 13 amino acids. Germline V gene lookup returns CDR1 MNHNS and CDR2 SASEGT. With 8 bases removed from V and 9 bases from J, the gap between germline ends came to 14 bases. This CDR3 reads CASAVLMGSPLHF. CDR3 coding DNA: TGTGCCAGCGCGGTTTTAATGGGTTCACCCCTCCACTTT.

This chain connects TRBV19 to TRBJ2-2, with D tentatively TRBD1 (5 bases). The CDR3 is 14 residues long. The germline V gene encodes CDR1 LNHDA and CDR2 SQIVND (reference sequence). V was pared by 7 bases and J by 0 bases, with 9 bases between. CDR3 nucleotides: TGTGCCAGTAACGTAGGGGCGAACACCGGGGAGCTGTTTTTT. This translates into CASNVGANTGELFF.

The CDR3 bases are TGTGCCAGCTGGGGAAACACTGAAGCTTTCTTT. Translation: CASWGNTEAFF. The chain carries TRBV28 and TRBJ1-1; no clear D gene. Trimming pared 8 bases from V and 2 bases from J, leaving 6 bases between. This CDR3 has 11 residues. From germline, CDR1 is MDHEN and CDR2 SYDVKM.

This clone came up a few times. CDR3 region: CASSLHQGGWNTEAFF. In DNA form, the CDR3 reads TGTGCCAGCAGTTTACACCAGGGGGGTTGGAACACTGAAGCTTTCTTT. The chain employs TRBV28 and TRBJ1-1, with 7 bases lining up with TRBD1. The V gene end was trimmed by 2 bases and the J gene end by 1 base; junction bases not matched to a gene: 7. The CDR3 runs to 16 residues. Germline V gene lookup returns CDR1 MDHEN and CDR2 SYDVKM.

This clone was seen more than once but under ten times. The chain is built from TRBV2 and TRBJ2-7; 8 nucleotides agree with TRBD2. The CDR3 consists of 13 residues. The V gene's germline CDR1 is SNHLY and CDR2 FYNNEI. Trimming took 7 bases from V and 2 from J; bases not matched to a gene: 4. The CDR3 here is CASITSGPYEQYF. The CDR3 DNA follows: TGTGCCAGCATCACTAGCGGCCCCTACGAGCAGTACTTC.

The CDR3 DNA follows: TGTGCCAGCAGCCTGTTTGTGGCGCAGCCTACCTACGAGCAGTACTTC. It codes for CASSLFVAQPTYEQYF. This sequence joins TRBV7-8 and TRBJ2-7; no reliable D call. Germline lookup yields CDR1 SGHVS and CDR2 FQNEAQ. This CDR3 is 16 amino acids long. V lost 5 bases and J lost 2, with 19 bases in between.

Regarding this clone: The junction and the germline gene differ at one end; a read error may be behind it. The chain uses TRBV12-3 or TRBV12-4 and TRBJ2-2, with D tentatively TRBD1 or TRBD2 (5 bases each). This CDR3 spans 13 amino acids. CDR3 in amino acids: CASWTPNTGELFF. Here the CDR3 DNA reads TGTGCCAGTTGGACACCTAACACCGGGGAGCTCTTTTTT.

This clone was counted between two and nine times. The J gene is TRBJ1-4, the V gene TRBV30; tentative D call: TRBD1 (5 bases). V shed 0 bases and J shed 10 bases, with 15 bases lying between them. CDR1 GTSNPN and CDR2 SVGIG come from the germline V gene (reference sequence). This CDR3 region has 14 residues. In nucleotides, the CDR3 is TGTGCCTGGAGTGTAGGCAGGGTAACTGGAAAACTGTTTTTT. Protein sequence: CAWSVGRVTGKLFF.

The chain is built from TRBV6-4 and TRBJ2-3, with D possibly TRBD2 on 5 matching bases. This CDR3 comprises 15 residues. Trimming stripped 2 bases from V and 0 bases from J, with 9 bases between. Per the germline V gene, CDR1 is MRHNA and CDR2 is SNTAGT. DNA for the CDR3: TGTGCCAGCAGTGACGGGAGCACTAGCACAGATACGCAGTATTTT. Its translation: CASSDGSTSTDTQYF.

This clone was seen only a few times. The chain couples TRBV27 to TRBJ1-5; no reliable D call. The CDR3 has 14 amino acids. Germline CDR1 and CDR2: MNHEY and SMNVEV (reference sequence). V dropped 0 bases and J dropped 4 bases, with 7 bases sitting between them. This CDR3 is CASSLSVGNQPQHF. The DNA for the CDR3 is TGTGCCAGCAGTTTATCGGTAGGAAATCAGCCCCAGCATTTT.

This rearrangement joins TRBV29-1 to TRBJ1-1; 8 nucleotides line up with TRBD1. The CDR3 extends over 16 amino acids. Germline lookup yields CDR1 SQVTM and CDR2 ANQGSEA. Unmatched junction bases numbered 18, after V lost 7 bases and J lost 5 bases. CDR3 amino acids: CSARPGQGVFLTEAFF. CDR3 sequence (DNA): TGCAGCGCTAGACCAGGACAGGGAGTATTTTTAACTGAAGCTTTCTTT.

This chain connects TRBV20-1 to TRBJ2-7, with D perhaps matching TRBD2 (5 bases). Looked up from germline, CDR1 is DFQATT and CDR2 is SNEGSKA (reference sequence). The V and J ends lost 3 bases and 3 bases respectively, with 9 bases between them. The CDR3 consists of 12 residues. The CDR3 loop is CSASGVHYEQYF. Here the CDR3 DNA reads TGCAGTGCTAGCGGGGTCCACTACGAGCAGTACTTC.